The entry below describes one T cell receptor beta chain. Its target is unknown. The data belong to a study of T cell responses to AZD1222 COVID-19 vaccine. Study details: Whether given at about 4 or about 12 weeks, second doses were pooled. Study-level findings and limits: Regions 160-218 and 743-854 held dominance among vaccine-associated CD4 TCRs, which spanned spike.

Here immunoSEQ multiplex PCR was the method, and the copy in TCRdb shows in-frame clones only, minus some. The sample yields 120,000 to 150,000 clones, more than 85% seen once. The starting material was peripheral blood, obtained on day 0 of AZD1222 vaccination. The origin of this receptor is an adult in good health.

The CDR3 DNA reads as TGTGCCAGTAGTATAGTTAGGCAGAACTATGGCTACACCTTC. Translated: CASSIVRQNYGYTF. This chain links TRBV19 with TRBJ1-2; D ambiguous. The CDR3 runs 14 residues. CDR1 LNHDA and CDR2 SQIVND come from the germline V gene (reference sequence). With 1 base removed from V and 2 bases from J, the gap between germline ends came to 8 bases.